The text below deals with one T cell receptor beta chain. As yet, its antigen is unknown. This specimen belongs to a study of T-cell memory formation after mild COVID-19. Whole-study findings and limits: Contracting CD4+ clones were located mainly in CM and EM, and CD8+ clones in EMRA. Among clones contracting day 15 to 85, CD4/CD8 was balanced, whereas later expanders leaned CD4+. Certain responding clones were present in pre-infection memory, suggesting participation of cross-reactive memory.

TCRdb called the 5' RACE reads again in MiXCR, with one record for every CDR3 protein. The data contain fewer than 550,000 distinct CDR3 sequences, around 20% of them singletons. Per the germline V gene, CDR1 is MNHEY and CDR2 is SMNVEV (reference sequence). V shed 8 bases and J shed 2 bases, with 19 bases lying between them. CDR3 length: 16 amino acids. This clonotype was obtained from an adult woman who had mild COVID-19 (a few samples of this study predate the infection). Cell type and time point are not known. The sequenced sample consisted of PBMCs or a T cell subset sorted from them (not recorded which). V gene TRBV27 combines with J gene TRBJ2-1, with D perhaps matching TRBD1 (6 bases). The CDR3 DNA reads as TGTGCCAGCTCGTGGGCAGGGGCCTCCGCCTACAATGAGCAGTTCTTC. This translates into CASSWAGASAYNEQFF.